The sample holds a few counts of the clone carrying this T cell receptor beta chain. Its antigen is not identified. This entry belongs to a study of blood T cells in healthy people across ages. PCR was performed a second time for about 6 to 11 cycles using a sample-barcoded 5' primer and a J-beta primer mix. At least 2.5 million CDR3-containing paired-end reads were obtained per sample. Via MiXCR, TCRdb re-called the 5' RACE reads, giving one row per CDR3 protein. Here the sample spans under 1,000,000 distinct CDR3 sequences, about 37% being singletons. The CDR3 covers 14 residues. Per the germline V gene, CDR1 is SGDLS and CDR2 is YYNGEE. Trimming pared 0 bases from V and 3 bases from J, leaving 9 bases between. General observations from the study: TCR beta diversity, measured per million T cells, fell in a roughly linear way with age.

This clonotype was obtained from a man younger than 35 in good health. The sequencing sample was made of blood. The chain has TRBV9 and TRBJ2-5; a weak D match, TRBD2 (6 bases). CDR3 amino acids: CASSVDSGEETQYF. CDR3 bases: TGTGCCAGCAGCGTAGATTCGGGGGAAGAGACCCAGTACTTC.